A single sample gave rise to the 8 T cell receptor beta chains below, sequenced in a study of regulatory T cells in long-lasting Graves disease. To make TCR beta libraries, researchers used iRepertoire HTBI primers and Arm-PCR of CDR3 regions. TCRdb recomputed calls from the multiplex PCR reads with MiXCR, one row per CDR3 protein. The sample comprises about 300,000 distinct CDR3 sequences, over 15% of which are singletons, and less than 40% rests with the top ten. Regarding time point: newly diagnosed GD, antithyroid drugs for less than 3 months. After RNA was extracted from PBMCs, the TCR library was made from it. The specimen was peripheral blood mononuclear cells (PBMCs), collected at new diagnosis, from a patient treated with antithyroid drugs. Receptor source: a female donor with Graves disease.

The chain recombines TRBV28 with TRBJ2-5; D possibly uses TRBD1 or TRBD2 (5 bases each). V gave up 6 bases and J gave up 0 bases, with 11 bases separating them. Looked up from germline, CDR1 is MDHEN and CDR2 is SYDVKM. The CDR3 is 14 amino acids. Written as DNA, the CDR3 is TGTGCCAGCAGCCCCCGGGGCTACCAAGAGACCCAGTACTTC. Its protein is CASSPRGYQETQYF.

V is TRBV3-1 and J is TRBJ2-7; 10 nucleotides line up with TRBD2. Germline CDR1 reads LGHDT; CDR2 reads YNNKEL (reference sequence). Trimming took 6 bases from V and 0 from J; bases not matched to a gene: 5. There are 15 residues in the CDR3. CDR3 sequence (DNA): TGTGCCAGCAGATCCACTAGCGGGGTCTCCTACGAGCAGTACTTC. Its translation is CASRSTSGVSYEQYF.

This clonotype was detected many times. The chain uses TRBV28 and TRBJ2-7; 7 bases are a match to TRBD1. Germline trimming cut 4 bases from V and 0 bases from J; bases unmatched to any gene: 9. CDR1 is MDHEN and CDR2 is SYDVKM in the germline V gene. CDR3 size: 16 residues. In DNA form, the CDR3 reads TGTGCCAGCAGTTCCCCGGGACAGACAATCTCCTACGAGCAGTACTTC. Its translation is CASSSPGQTISYEQYF.

The chain combines TRBV28 with TRBJ2-7; 10 bases map to TRBD1. The CDR3 contains 14 residues. J was trimmed by 4 bases and V by 3 bases; bases with no gene match: 3. Looked up from germline, CDR1 is MDHEN and CDR2 is SYDVKM. CDR3 DNA sequence: TGTGCCAGCAGTTTGACAGGGGGCGAGTACGAGCAGTACTTC. Translating gives CASSLTGGEYEQYF.

Details on this clonotype: A much larger clone is a single base away; this may be a read error. The rearrangement uses TRBV24-1 and TRBJ2-1; 7 bases are shared with TRBD1. Germline-derived CDR1 and CDR2 are KGHDR and SFDVKD. The CDR3 loop spans 13 amino acids. V trimming: 2 bases; J trimming: 10 bases; junction bases outside the gene matches: 4. This CDR3 reads CATSDWTGHEQFF. The CDR3 bases are TGTGCCACCAGTGATTGGACAGGCCACGAGCAGTTCTTC.

Turning to this clonotype: This is likely an artifact of a read error, given a far larger clone one base away. The CDR3 sequence is CASSLGIGHTDTQYF. CDR3 nucleotide sequence: TGTGCCAGCAGTTTGGGGATAGGGCACACAGATACGCAGTATTTT. The V and J genes are TRBV27 and TRBJ2-7, with unresolved D. TRBJ2-3 explains the end of the DNA better; the J call may be wrong. Germline values: CDR1 MNHEY, CDR2 SMNVEV (reference sequence). This CDR3 is built from 15 residues.

As regards this clonotype: A read error is likely, as this CDR3 ends without the conserved phenylalanine or tryptophan. The CDR3 loop is CASTSGRETQYS. The CDR3, as DNA: TGTGCCAGCACCTCCGGGCGGGAGACCCAGTACTCC. The chain employs TRBV28 and TRBJ2-5; D is undetermined. The germline V and J ends were trimmed by 7 bases and 5 bases, with 11 bases remaining between them. CDR3 length: 12 residues. Germline CDR1 and CDR2: MDHEN and SYDVKM.

This clonotype was observed many times. The chain is built from TRBV12-3 or TRBV12-4 and TRBJ2-2, with a weak D call TRBD2 (6 bases). This CDR3 comprises 14 residues. With 10 bases removed from V and 6 bases from J, the gap between germline ends came to 18 bases. The CDR3: CATLDRGRSGELFF. The CDR3 DNA is TGTGCCACCCTGGACCGGGGGAGGTCCGGGGAGCTGTTTTTT.